What follows are 13 T cell receptor beta chains derived from one specimen sequenced in a study of shared clonotypes between healthy human individuals. CD45RO-negative cells were positively selected for CCR7, leaving out terminally differentiated effector memory CD45RA+ cells. Sequencing used immunoSEQ multiplex PCR; TCRdb keeps in-frame clones, though not all of them. Here the sample spans approximately 2,000,000 clones, about 93% being singletons. Sample: naive CD8+ T cells from PBMCs. These receptors all stem from a man between 18 and 29 years old in good health. Some clones in this sample may be carry-over from other donors' samples.

V and J are TRBV21-1 and TRBJ1-1. TRBV21-1 is reported as a pseudogene. The CDR3 runs to 14 residues. CDR3 sequence: CASSKIPTEAEAFF. The DNA for the CDR3 is TGTGCCAGCAGCAAAATCCCTACTGAGGCTGAAGCTTTCTTT.

The chain uses TRBV19 and TRBJ2-4; no clear D. This CDR3 is 11 amino acids long. The V gene's germline CDR1 is LNHDA and CDR2 SQIVND (reference sequence). V lost 5 bases to trimming and J lost 15 bases, with 14 bases between them. In nucleotides, the CDR3 is TGTGCCAGTAGTCGGCGAGGATTTCTGTACTTC. Translating it yields CASSRRGFLYF.

The chain has TRBV27 and TRBJ2-4; 7 bases are a match to TRBD2. CDR1 MNHEY and CDR2 SMNVEV come from the germline V gene (reference sequence). The CDR3 covers 15 residues. The trim removed 0 bases at V and 7 bases at J, leaving 6 bases unmatched. CDR3 bases: TGTGCCAGCAGTTTATCGGTAGCGGGTGGGAACATTCAGTACTTC. Encoded protein: CASSLSVAGGNIQYF.

The chain employs TRBV4-3 and TRBJ2-7; 10 positions agree with TRBD1. From germline, CDR1 is LGHNA and CDR2 YSLEER. CDR3 size: 15 residues. V was pared by 4 bases and J by 2 bases, with 5 bases of the junction left unmatched. CDR3 sequence reads: CASSLTGTGAYEQYF. In DNA form, the CDR3 reads TGCGCCAGCAGCCTTACCGGGACAGGGGCCTACGAGCAGTACTTC.

The chain combines TRBV2 with TRBJ2-7, with TRBD2 as a possible D gene (7 bases). This CDR3 is built from 15 residues. Germline V gene data show CDR1 as SNHLY and CDR2 as FYNNEI. V was pared by 5 bases and J by 3 bases, with 17 bases between. CDR3 DNA: TGTGCCAGCAGTTTTTATATAGGGGGGGACTACGAGCAGTACTTC. It encodes CASSFYIGGDYEQYF.

The chain couples TRBV29-1 to TRBJ2-1; D gene uncertain. This CDR3 spans 15 amino acids. Germline V gene data show CDR1 as SQVTM and CDR2 as ANQGSEA. Between the trimmed V and J ends, which lost 1 base and 1 base, there was a span of 11 bases. The CDR3, as DNA: TGCAGCGTTGAAGTCCTCCTGGGTTCCTACAATGAGCAGTTCTTC. It codes for CSVEVLLGSYNEQFF.

The V and J genes are TRBV15 and TRBJ2-2; tentatively, D is TRBD1 (6 bases). There are 14 residues in the CDR3. Germline V gene data show CDR1 as LNHNV and CDR2 as YYDKDF (reference sequence). V dropped 3 bases and J dropped 5 bases, with 10 bases sitting between them. CDR3 sequence reads: CATSRDRETGELFF. The CDR3 DNA reads TGTGCCACCAGCAGGGACAGAGAGACCGGGGAGCTGTTTTTT.

This clone turned up a few times. The chain is built from TRBV29-1 and TRBJ1-2; no reliable D call. This CDR3 region has 10 residues. The germline V and J ends were trimmed by 6 bases and 6 bases, with 8 bases remaining between them. Looked up from germline, CDR1 is SQVTM and CDR2 is ANQGSEA. In DNA, the CDR3 is TGCAGCGTCCAGACTGATGGCTACACCTTC. Translating it yields CSVQTDGYTF.

The chain has TRBV28 and TRBJ2-7; no definite D call. Germline V gene sequence: CDR1 MDHEN, CDR2 SYDVKM. CDR3 length: 16 residues. The ends were cut back, 4 bases at V and 3 bases at J, with 19 bases in the middle. CDR3 sequence: CASSSLLASGIYEQYF. CDR3 bases: TGTGCCAGCAGTTCGTTACTGGCAAGTGGGATCTACGAGCAGTACTTC.

The chain has TRBV28 and TRBJ2-7; D could derive from TRBD1 or TRBD2 (5 bases each). The V end lost 3 bases, the J end lost 4 bases, and 22 bases lay between the germline ends. This CDR3 has 17 amino acids. Germline CDR1 and CDR2: MDHEN and SYDVKM. CDR3 DNA: TGTGCCAGCAGTTTGATCCGGGACGTGGGCAGGGAATACGAGCAGTACTTC. Translated: CASSLIRDVGREYEQYF. Full variable domain (missing parts from reference TRBV28 and TRBJ2-7): DVKVTQSSRYLVKRTGEKVFLECVQDMDHENMFWYRQDPGLGLRLIYFSYDVKMKEKGDIPEGYSVSREKKERFSLILESASTNQTSMYLCASSLIRDVGREYEQYFGPGTRLTVT.

This clone showed up just once. At the DNA level, this CDR3 is encoded by other sequences in the same sample as well. V is TRBV27 and J is TRBJ2-1; weak D call: TRBD2 (5 bases). CDR1 and CDR2 (germline): MNHEY, SMNVEV (reference sequence). The CDR3 is 13 amino acids. V was pared by 4 bases and J by 2 bases, with 6 bases between. CDR3 in DNA: TGTGCCAGCAGTTCCGGGGCCTACAATGAGCAGTTCTTC. Residues: CASSSGAYNEQFF.

The chain carries TRBV29-1 and TRBJ2-3, with TRBD2 matching over 10 bases. The ends lost 1 base at V and 2 bases at J; junction bases unmatched: 3. Germline V gene lookup returns CDR1 SQVTM and CDR2 ANQGSEA. This CDR3 is 15 amino acids long. CDR3 nucleotides: TGCAGCGTTGAAGGGACTAGCGGACACACAGATACGCAGTATTTT. Amino acid sequence: CSVEGTSGHTDTQYF.

This clone was seen a single time. The same CDR3 arises from other DNA sequences in this sample as well. The gene calls are TRBV7-2 and TRBJ1-1; TRBD1 aligns across 7 bases. The CDR3 totals 15 residues. In germline, CDR1 is SGHTA, CDR2 FQGNSA. Trimming removed 4 bases from V and 0 bases from J; junction bases left unmatched: 5. CDR3 residues: CASSYRQGMNTEAFF. CDR3 coding DNA: TGTGCCAGCAGCTACAGACAGGGAATGAACACTGAAGCTTTCTTT.